This T cell receptor (beta chain) was captured in a study of T cell changes during pregnancy in multiple sclerosis. The CDR3 runs to 15 residues. The V segment lost 1 base and the J segment 3 bases; nucleotides outside the gene matches: 2. CDR1 and CDR2 (germline): MGHRA, YSYEKL. The table came from immunoSEQ multiplex PCR; TCRdb's copy has only in-frame clones and leaves some out. The sample contains 25,000 to 35,000 clones, roughly 89% of which appear only once. This clonotype originated in a female donor with multiple sclerosis, enrolled in a pregnancy study. The sequencing here drew on CD8+ T cells from peripheral blood mononuclear cells, taken in the second trimester of pregnancy. This chain uses TRBV4-1 with TRBJ2-7; 11 nucleotides align to TRBD1. The CDR3 is CASSQGTGGGYEQYF. The CDR3, as DNA: TGCGCCAGCAGCCAAGGGACAGGGGGCGGCTACGAGCAGTACTTC.